These T cell receptor beta chains were read from a single sample in a study of blood T cell repertoires in COVID-19. Assay used: immunoSEQ multiplex PCR; TCRdb lists only in-frame clones, some missing. The sample yields around 31,000 clones, roughly 89% seen once. The sample was peripheral blood. The receptors come from an elderly man with acute or convalescent COVID-19. CDR3s include the opening cysteine and the closing phenylalanine or tryptophan. Each record gives: clone size, V gene, D gene, J gene, CDR3 DNA, CDR3 protein. A D gene is named only where the DNA matches it firmly. A clone size is listed for some rows: how often the clone was seen (once, few, many), or a class if it is expanded.

NA	TRBV28	NA	TRBJ1-6	TGTGCCAGCAGTTTATCAAGCGGTGTATCTACCTCACCCCTCCACTTT	CASSLSSGVSTSPLHF
NA	TRBV10-1	TRBD1	TRBJ2-1	TGCGCCAGCAACGACAGGGGAGAGTGGAATGAGCAGTTCTTC	CASNDRGEWNEQFF
NA	TRBV11-2	TRBD1	TRBJ2-7	TGTGCCAGCAGCTCCTACAGGGGTTTGGCCTACGAGCAGTACTTC	CASSSYRGLAYEQYF
NA	TRBV19	NA	TRBJ2-3	TGTGCCAGTAGAGCGGAGTACACAGATACGCAGTATTTT	CASRAEYTDTQYF
NA	TRBV29-1	TRBD1	TRBJ1-4	TGCAGCGCTCTGACAGGGGATGAAAAACTGTTTTTT	CSALTGDEKLFF
NA	TRBV5-4	NA	TRBJ1-2	TGTGCCAGCAGCCCCGACTCAACCAACTATGGCTACACCTTC	CASSPDSTNYGYTF
NA	TRBV30	TRBD1	TRBJ2-7	TGTGCCTGGAGTAACAGGGGGAGCTTTTACGAGCAGTACTTC	CAWSNRGSFYEQYF
NA	TRBV7-2	NA	TRBJ1-1	TGTGCCAGCAGCTTATCGGCAGGGTTAGGGGCGAGCACTGAAGCTTTCTTT	CASSLSAGLGASTEAFF
NA	TRBV14	TRBD2	TRBJ2-1	TGTGCCAGCAGCCTACCGGGACTAGCACCAAATGAGCAGTTCTTC	CASSLPGLAPNEQFF
NA	TRBV5-6	TRBD1	TRBJ1-4	TGTGCCAGCAGCGCCCGGACAGGGCTATGGGAAAAACTGTTTTTT	CASSARTGLWEKLFF
once	TRBV6-2/TRBV6-3	NA	TRBJ2-2	TGTGCCAGCAGCCAGGGACTGAACACCGGGGAGCTGTTTTTT	CASSQGLNTGELFF
NA	TRBV6-1	TRBD1	TRBJ2-5	TGTGCCAGCAGTGTTTTACAGGGGATGGGGCAAGAGACCCAGTACTTC	CASSVLQGMGQETQYF
once	TRBV12-3/TRBV12-4	NA	TRBJ2-1	TGTGCCAGCAGTTGGACAGTCGGTGAGCAGTTCTTC	CASSWTVGEQFF
NA	TRBV28	TRBD2	TRBJ2-7	TGTGCCACCTGGGGGGGCTACGAGCAGTACTTC	CATWGGYEQYF
NA	TRBV18	TRBD2	TRBJ2-1	TGTGCCAGTTCACCCAGCGGGAGAAGGTCCTACAATGAGCAGTTCTTC	CASSPSGRRSYNEQFF
NA	TRBV21-1	NA	TRBJ1-4	TGTGCCAGCAGCAAAGTCTCGGGCAGGGTGGGCGAAAAACTGTTTTTT	CASSKVSGRVGEKLFF
once	TRBV2	NA	TRBJ2-3	TGTGCCAGCATGCCCCAGTGGCCCCGCACAGATACGCAGTATTTT	CASMPQWPRTDTQYF
NA	TRBV13	TRBD2	TRBJ2-1	TGTGCCAGCAGTCCTAGCGGGAGGGCCCACAATGAGCAGTTCTTC	CASSPSGRAHNEQFF
NA	TRBV18	TRBD2	TRBJ2-3	TGTGCCAGCTCACCACAAGCGGGAATCACAGATACGCAGTATTTT	CASSPQAGITDTQYF
NA	TRBV7-8	NA	TRBJ1-3	TGTGCCAGCAGCATGGGGGGGCTTGGAAACACCATATATTTT	CASSMGGLGNTIYF
NA	TRBV7-9	NA	TRBJ1-2	TGTGCCAGCAGCTTAGAGGCAGGGGTACTGCTGGGCTACACCTTC	CASSLEAGVLLGYTF
NA	TRBV4-1	NA	TRBJ2-7	TGCGCCAGCAAACAGAGGCTAGAGGGAGACTACGAGCAGTACTTC	CASKQRLEGDYEQYF
once	TRBV4-1	NA	TRBJ2-7	TGCGCCAGCAGCCAAGACCCTCAGAGGGACATCCTCTACGAGCAGTACTTC	CASSQDPQRDILYEQYF
NA	TRBV3-1/TRBV3-2	NA	TRBJ2-3	TGTGCCAGCAGCCAAGGGACTAGCACAGATACGCAGTATTTT	CASSQGTSTDTQYF
NA	TRBV5-6	NA	TRBJ1-1	TGTGCCAGCAGCTCCACACGAGAAGGGACTTTAAACACTGAAGCTTTCTTT	CASSSTREGTLNTEAFF
NA	TRBV6-1	NA	TRBJ2-3	TGTGCCAGCAGTGAAGCGCTTCCGGGGGATACAGATACGCAGTATTTT	CASSEALPGDTDTQYF
NA	TRBV19	NA	TRBJ1-2	TGTGCCAGTAGCCAGAACTATGGCTACACCTTC	CASSQNYGYTF
NA	TRBV29-1	TRBD1	TRBJ1-2	TGCAGCGTTGAAGGCGACAGGGACCGGGGCTACACCTTC	CSVEGDRDRGYTF
NA	TRBV10-3	TRBD1	TRBJ1-4	TGTGCCATCAGTGGGAACAGGGGCGACAAACTGTTTTTT	CAISGNRGDKLFF
NA	TRBV29-1	NA	TRBJ2-7	TGCAGCGTTGGACCTAGCTCCTACGAGCAGTACTTC	CSVGPSSYEQYF
NA	TRBV6-1	NA	TRBJ1-4	TGTGCCAGCAGTGAAGTTGGCGGTGCAACTAATGAAAAACTGTTTTTT	CASSEVGGATNEKLFF
once	TRBV5-4	TRBD1	TRBJ2-7	TGTGCCAGCAGCTCCTTGGGACAGGGCTACGAGCAGTACTTC	CASSSLGQGYEQYF
NA	TRBV7-2	NA	TRBJ1-1	TGTGCCAGCAGGTTCATGAACACTGAAGCTTTCTTT	CASRFMNTEAFF
NA	TRBV29-1	NA	TRBJ1-1	TGCAGCGTTGGTTTCTACGCGACAGGGAACACTGAAGCTTTCTTT	CSVGFYATGNTEAFF
NA	TRBV6-6	TRBD1	TRBJ1-5	TGTGCCAGCAGTTTGGGACAGGGAGGGCGGAATCAGCCCCAGCATTTT	CASSLGQGGRNQPQHF
NA	TRBV2	NA	TRBJ1-1	TGTGCCAGCAGTGGCCTAATAGATTCGAGGACTGAAGCTTTCTTT	CASSGLIDSRTEAFF
NA	TRBV28	TRBD1	TRBJ1-5	TGTGCCAGTAAAAACAGGGGAATCCGGCCCCAGCATTTT	CASKNRGIRPQHF
NA	TRBV11-3	NA	TRBJ2-3	TGTGCCAGCAGCTTAGTGGCCCAGAGCACAGATACGCAGTATTTT	CASSLVAQSTDTQYF